Each of the 24 T cell receptor beta chains below was sequenced from the same sample in a study of blood T cells in healthy people across ages. Through a sample-barcoded 5' primer and a J-beta primer mix, a second PCR was run for roughly 7 to 12 cycles. TCRdb re-analysed the 5' RACE reads in MiXCR, keeping a single row per CDR3 protein. The sample records around 1,900,000 distinct CDR3 sequences, 39% being singletons. The material sequenced was blood. The source is a human donor in good health.

V is TRBV24-1 and J is TRBJ2-5, with D perhaps TRBD1 or TRBD2 (5 bases each). CDR1 and CDR2 from the germline V gene are KGHDR and SFDVKD. Trimming left V 1 base short and J 1 base short, with 12 bases between. The CDR3 totals 16 residues. The CDR3 region is CATSDLPGTGQETQYF. The CDR3 nucleotides are TGTGCCACCAGTGATTTACCCGGGACCGGCCAAGAGACCCAGTACTTC.

The chain recombines TRBV6-1 with TRBJ2-4; D possibly uses TRBD1 or TRBD2 (7 bases each). With the DNA end fitting TRBJ2-7 better, the J assignment may be wrong. The CDR3 is 17 amino acids. In germline, CDR1 is MNHNS, CDR2 SASEGT. The CDR3 coding sequence is TGTGCCACAACCAGGGGGGGGTACCGGGACAGCAGCTACGAGCAGTACTTC. It yields the protein CATTRGGYRDSSYEQYF.

The rearrangement uses TRBV29-1 and TRBJ2-1; TRBD1 matches 9 bases. CDR1 SQVTM and CDR2 ANQGSEA come from the germline V gene. CDR3 length: 12 residues. V lost 3 bases to trimming and J lost 10 bases; unmatched junction nucleotides: 4. In DNA, the CDR3 is TGCAGCGTTGATGGACAGGGGTTAGAGCAGTTCTTC. Translated: CSVDGQGLEQFF.

This chain connects TRBV28 to TRBJ2-7; 11 bases map to TRBD1. The V gene's germline CDR1 is MDHEN and CDR2 SYDVKM. The CDR3 has 15 amino acids. Germline trimming cut 6 bases from V and 4 bases from J; bases unmatched to any gene: 8. The CDR3 bases are TGTGCCAGCAGGTCCACCGGGACAGGGGGATACGAGCAGTACTTC. It yields the protein CASRSTGTGGYEQYF.

This clonotype was seen only a few times. V is TRBV6-6 and J is TRBJ2-4; D call uncertain. The DNA matches TRBJ2-7 better at its end, which makes the J call doubtful. Germline V gives CDR1 MNHNY, CDR2 SVGAGI (reference sequence). This CDR3 contains 11 residues. CDR3 loop: CATRTVHEQYF. CDR3 nucleotide sequence: TGTGCCACCAGAACGGTCCACGAGCAGTACTTC.

Comments on this clonotype: The conserved final phenylalanine or tryptophan is absent from the CDR3, which likely points to a read error. The CDR3: CASSAYDRGVYEQYI. Here the CDR3 DNA reads TGTGCCAGCAGCGCCTACGACAGGGGTGTTTACGAGCAGTACATC. This chain links TRBV9 with TRBJ2-7; 8 nucleotides align to TRBD1. The CDR3 consists of 15 residues. V lost 3 bases and J lost 4; bases outside the gene matches: 9. CDR1 SGDLS and CDR2 YYNGEE come from the germline V gene.

The chain joins TRBV25-1 to TRBJ2-5, with D tentatively TRBD2 (5 bases). CDR1 MGHDK and CDR2 SYGVNS come from the germline V gene. V dropped 1 base and J dropped 7 bases, with 13 bases sitting between them. The CDR3 has 14 amino acids. The chain's CDR3 is CASSEFGSRGTQYF. The CDR3 DNA follows: TGTGCCAGCAGTGAATTCGGATCCCGGGGGACCCAGTACTTC.

This clonotype occurred a few times. In DNA form, the CDR3 reads TGTGCCAGCAGCCCTACCTACCTGAGTGAGACCCAGTACTTC. The encoded protein is CASSPTYLSETQYF. The chain recombines TRBV7-2 with TRBJ2-5; no reliable D call. The CDR3 has 14 amino acids. V was trimmed by 5 bases and J by 5 bases, leaving 15 bases between them. Germline loops: CDR1 SGHTA, CDR2 FQGNSA.

The chain carries TRBV4-2 and TRBJ1-4, with 9 bases aligning to TRBD1. This CDR3 contains 15 residues. V lost 3 bases, J lost 5 bases, and 4 bases stayed unmatched. Germline V CDR1 and CDR2: LGHNA, YNFKEQ. The DNA of the CDR3 is TGTGCCAGCAGCCAGTGGACAGGGGAAAATGAAAAACTGTTTTTT. It specifies CASSQWTGENEKLFF.

The chain carries TRBV6-1 and TRBJ2-3, with 7 nucleotides matching TRBD1. Unmatched junction bases numbered 11, after V lost 2 bases and J lost 6 bases. Germline V lookup: CDR1 MNHNS, CDR2 SASEGT. The CDR3 is 16 amino acids. The CDR3 spells CASSERKGAVLDTQYF. DNA for the CDR3: TGTGCCAGCAGTGAAAGAAAGGGGGCAGTGCTGGATACGCAGTATTTT.

This clonotype came up a few times. The genes are TRBV6-5 and TRBJ2-3, with D unclear. Trimming removed 4 bases from V and 2 bases from J, with 16 bases in between. The CDR3 runs to 16 residues. Per the germline V gene, CDR1 is MNHEY and CDR2 is SVGAGI. The CDR3 bases are TGTGCCAGCAGTTCCGTGAGGCAGATTTTCACAGATACGCAGTATTTT. Translation gives CASSSVRQIFTDTQYF.

This clonotype has only a few counts. This chain joins TRBV15 and TRBJ2-1; weak D call: TRBD2 (7 bases). The V end lost 4 bases, the J end lost 7 bases, and 14 bases lay between the germline ends. The germline V gene has CDR1 LNHNV and CDR2 YYDKDF (reference sequence). The CDR3 has 14 amino acids. The CDR3 bases are TGTGCCACCAGCAACGGGGGGCCTTCGAATGAGCAGTTCTTC. Protein: CATSNGGPSNEQFF.

This clonotype was seen a few times. The chain recombines TRBV5-5 with TRBJ2-1; 8 bases match TRBD2. Germline values: CDR1 SGHKS, CDR2 YYEKEE (reference sequence). CDR3 length: 13 amino acids. V shed 6 bases, J shed 13 bases, and the junction held 12 bases outside the gene matches. The CDR3 sequence is CASIETRGGKQFF. The CDR3 coding sequence is TGTGCCAGCATCGAAACACGGGGGGGCAAACAGTTCTTC.

This clonotype has only a few counts. The V gene is TRBV4-2, the J gene TRBJ2-4, with 9 bases lining up with TRBD1. Germline CDR1 reads LGHNA; CDR2 reads YNFKEQ. Losses at the gene ends were 0 bases for V and 15 bases for J; bases not matched to a gene: 9. The length of the CDR3 is 14 residues. The CDR3 region is CASSQDFEWTGVYF. Here the CDR3 DNA reads TGTGCCAGCAGCCAAGATTTTGAGTGGACAGGGGTGTACTTC.

This clonotype was seen only a few times. The V gene is TRBV5-5, the J gene TRBJ2-3; D is tentatively TRBD1 or TRBD2 (5 bases each). V shed 2 bases and J shed 2 bases, with 12 bases lying between them. Per germline, CDR1 SGHKS and CDR2 YYEKEE (reference sequence). This CDR3 region has 15 residues. DNA for the CDR3: TGTGCCAGCAGCTTATGGGGACCCAACACAGATACGCAGTATTTT. Its protein product is CASSLWGPNTDTQYF.

The V call is TRBV12-3 or TRBV12-4, the J call TRBJ1-5; D is uncertain. The CDR3 has 15 amino acids. V lost 10 bases and J 2 bases, leaving 18 bases between the germline ends. The CDR3 spells CANLTGVRGNQPQHF. For the CDR3, the DNA is TGTGCCAACCTGACGGGAGTAAGAGGCAATCAGCCCCAGCATTTT.

The V call is TRBV5-1, the J call TRBJ2-3; 8 nucleotides agree with TRBD1. The V and J ends lost 4 bases and 5 bases, in that order; junction bases with no gene match: 12. CDR3 length: 16 residues. Germline lookup yields CDR1 SGHRS and CDR2 YFSETQ. DNA of the CDR3: TGCGCCAGCAGCGTCCCCTGGACAGGGATTGAAGATACGCAGTATTTT. Translating it yields CASSVPWTGIEDTQYF.

This clonotype was counted between two and nine times. The chain couples TRBV3-1 to TRBJ1-5; no clear D gene. CDR3 size: 14 residues. Between the trimmed V and J ends, which lost 1 base and 4 bases, there was a span of 8 bases. Germline V gene data show CDR1 as LGHDT and CDR2 as YNNKEL (reference sequence). The CDR3 region has the DNA TGTGCCAGCAGCCAAGGGGTAGTAAATCAGCCCCAGCATTTT. Protein sequence: CASSQGVVNQPQHF.

The chain joins TRBV7-2 to TRBJ2-3, with D perhaps TRBD1 (5 bases). The length of the CDR3 is 14 residues. Germline V lookup: CDR1 SGHTA, CDR2 FQGNSA. The germline V and J ends were trimmed by 8 bases and 4 bases, with 16 bases remaining between them. In DNA form, the CDR3 reads TGTGCCAGCGGACCAGGGCACGGGTCAGATACGCAGTATTTT. It encodes CASGPGHGSDTQYF. The variable domain in full, with the rest retrieved from reference TRBV7-2 and TRBJ2-3, is GAGVSQSPSNKVTEKGKDVELRCDPISGHTALYWYRQSLGQGLEFLIYFQGNSAPDKSGLPSDRFSAERTGGSVSTLTIQRTQQEDSAVYLCASGPGHGSDTQYFGPGTRLTVL.

This clonotype has more than one count but fewer than ten. One end of the junction does not line up with germline, which may come from a read error. The chain links TRBV13 to TRBJ2-1; tentatively, D is TRBD1 or TRBD2 (6 bases each). The CDR3 sequence is 16 residues long. The germline V gene has CDR1 PRHDT and CDR2 FYEKMQ (reference sequence). CDR3 amino acids: CTSSPLGGTTYNEQFF. CDR3 nucleotide sequence: TGTACCAGCAGCCCACTGGGGGGCACCACCTACAATGAGCAGTTCTTC.

This clonotype has ten or more counts. The chain recombines TRBV7-6 with TRBJ2-1; weak D call: TRBD1 (7 bases). V was pared by 5 bases and J by 4 bases, with 15 bases between. Germline V gene sequence: CDR1 SGHVS, CDR2 FNYEAQ. The CDR3 consists of 15 residues. Here the CDR3 reads CASSAGQQLYNEQFF. CDR3 bases: TGTGCCAGCAGCGCGGGACAGCAACTATACAATGAGCAGTTCTTC.

This clonotype was counted a few times. V and J are TRBV20-1 and TRBJ1-4; possible D gene TRBD1, 5 bases. Trimming shortened V by 2 bases and J by 8 bases, and 12 bases separated the two germline ends. Germline lookup yields CDR1 DFQATT and CDR2 SNEGSKA (reference sequence). CDR3 size: 13 residues. The CDR3, as DNA: TGCAGTGCTAGAAGGGGCCTAGGGGAAAAACTGTTTTTT. This translates into CSARRGLGEKLFF.

This clonotype was counted at least ten times. The chain is built from TRBV29-1 and TRBJ1-2; no reliable D call. Germline assignment: CDR1 SQVTM and CDR2 ANQGSEA. V lost 3 bases and J lost 1, with 12 bases in between. The CDR3 runs to 14 residues. The CDR3 protein is CSVERRDLNYGYTF. DNA of the CDR3: TGCAGCGTTGAGCGACGGGATCTTAACTATGGCTACACCTTC.

This clonotype was observed a handful of times. The V gene is TRBV7-7, the J gene TRBJ2-3, with 8 bases aligning to TRBD2. The CDR3 length is 15 residues. V shed 4 bases, J shed 2 bases, and the junction held 5 bases outside the gene matches. In germline, CDR1 is SSHAT, CDR2 FNYEAQ (reference sequence). CDR3 nucleotide sequence: TGTGCCAGCAGCTCGTTAGCGGGGCCCACAGATACGCAGTATTTT. As protein: CASSSLAGPTDTQYF.